This T cell receptor beta chain was profiled in a study of cytomegalovirus exposure and HLA in healthy donors. The PCR employed 60 Vbeta primers together with 13 Jbeta primers. This table comes from immunoSEQ multiplex PCR, and its TCRdb copy is limited to in-frame clones, with some not included. The data show about 140,000 clones, around 79% seen once. Findings and caveats of the study: Both high specificity and high sensitivity reportedly marked the classifier's diagnosis of cytomegalovirus status. Earlier findings revealed that most TCR beta V segments proved productive either about 87% or about 30% of the time. It has been reported that TCR beta sequences accurately predicted the HLA-A and HLA-B alleles of most subjects.

Worth noting for this clone: No antigen is known for it.

The sample taken for sequencing was PBMCs. The receptor comes from a male donor in good health and CMV-seronegative.

This chain's CDR3 is CASSQVAHRDTGKNTEAFF. The CDR3, as DNA: TGCGCCAGCAGCCAAGTTGCACACCGGGACACCGGCAAGAACACTGAAGCTTTCTTT. The chain combines TRBV4-3 with TRBJ1-1; possible D gene TRBD1, 6 bases. The CDR3 covers 19 residues. Trimming pared 1 base from V and 1 base from J, leaving 22 bases between. Germline CDR1 LGHNA, CDR2 YSLEER.